Sequencing of this T cell receptor (beta chain) was carried out in a study of cytomegalovirus exposure and HLA in healthy donors. Study summary: Tens of millions of unique TCRs, all from HLA-typed donors, were included in an early release of the data. Study results and caveats: Three CMV-associated chains proved CMV antigen-specific in vitro.

CDR1 and CDR2 from the germline V gene are MGHDK and SYGVNS. This CDR3 spans 14 amino acids. Trimming shortened V by 1 base and J by 9 bases, and 13 bases separated the two germline ends. The PCR ran on 60 Vbeta and 13 Jbeta primers. Sequencing used immunoSEQ multiplex PCR; TCRdb keeps in-frame clones, though not all of them. This table has about 180,000 clones, 75% to 85% appearing once. On this clone itself: The antigen remains undetermined.

The chain is built from TRBV25-1 and TRBJ1-5; D is uncertain. The clonotype originates from a man younger than 35 in good health and CMV-seronegative. The sample was PBMCs. This chain's CDR3 is CASSELSGKGPQHF. The CDR3 DNA is TGTGCCAGCAGTGAATTATCCGGGAAAGGGCCCCAGCATTTT.